This T cell receptor beta chain was sequenced for a study of PD-L1 blockade in urothelial cancer. About the research overall: From 0 to 3 prior chemotherapy regimens had been given to the patients. The median T cell count in blood samples was some 150,000.

Between 1 and 8 samples, pretreatment and on-treatment, were given by each patient. Assay used: immunoSEQ multiplex PCR; TCRdb lists only in-frame clones, some missing. The sample lists approximately 24,000 clones, roughly 90% occurring once. Germline V gene data show CDR1 as MNHEY and CDR2 as SVGAGI. Trimming stripped 0 bases from V and 2 bases from J, with 14 bases between. The CDR3 spans 16 residues. Findings of the study overall: Having blood TCR clonality under the median before treatment predicted better survival.

A note on this clone: The antigen is not known.

This sequence joins TRBV6-5 and TRBJ2-7, with a tentative D call TRBD1 (7 bases). This sequence was found in a man in his 60s with urothelial cancer. The source material was PBMCs, sampled around atezolizumab (anti-PD-L1) treatment. For the CDR3, the DNA is TGTGCCAGCAGTTACTCCTTTCAGGGGGGCACCTACGAGCAGTACTTC. Its protein product is CASSYSFQGGTYEQYF.